Following are 8 T cell receptor beta chains from one sample sequenced in a study of tumor and adjacent non-tumor tissue in lung cancer. The template was RNA from unsorted bulk tissue. A modified ARM-PCR protocol with three rounds of nested PCR amplified TCRbeta. Each CDR3 protein gets one entry after TCRdb re-called the multiplex PCR reads with MiXCR. This sample yields tens of thousands of distinct CDR3 sequences, of which about 70% are seen a single time; 18% belongs to the top ten. Specimen: lung tumor tissue. These receptors were collected from a man in his sixties with non-small cell lung cancer.

The chain joins TRBV6-1 to TRBJ1-1, with D maybe TRBD1 (6 bases). The germline V gene has CDR1 MNHNS and CDR2 SASEGT. Trimming left V 6 bases short and J 4 bases short, with 12 bases between. The CDR3 spans 13 residues. The CDR3 protein is CASRDRTVTEAFF. The CDR3 bases are TGTGCCAGCAGAGACAGGACTGTCACTGAAGCTTTCTTT.

On this clonotype itself: A much larger clone differs by one base, so this may be a read error. CDR3 residues: CASSLASNQPQHF. DNA for the CDR3: TGTGCCAGCAGCTTAGCCAGCAATCAGCCCCAGCATTTT. The V gene is TRBV5-6, the J gene TRBJ1-5, with D hard to call. Germline loops: CDR1 SGHDT, CDR2 YYEEEE. The CDR3 totals 13 residues. Trimming removed 2 bases from V and 1 base from J, with 4 bases in between.

About this clonotype itself: The CDR3 carries no conserved terminal phenylalanine or tryptophan, so it likely arises from a read error. This sequence joins TRBV29-1 and TRBJ2-7; maybe TRBD2 (6 bases). The V end was cut by 3 bases, the J end by 4 bases, with 22 bases between. Germline CDR1 reads SQVTM; CDR2 reads ANQGSEA. The CDR3 extends over 16 amino acids. The CDR3 DNA is TGCAGCGTTGATAAAGGACTATCGGGAGTTCCTTACGAGCAGTACCTC. Protein product: CSVDKGLSGVPYEQYL.

Concerning this clonotype itself: A single base separates this from a much larger clone, so it may be a read error. The chain recombines TRBV20-1 with TRBJ2-7; TRBD2 aligns across 9 bases. The CDR3 is made up of 15 amino acids. CDR1 and CDR2 (germline): DFQATT, SNEGSKA (reference sequence). This CDR3 reads CGAGAGGLYSYEQYF. CDR3 sequence (DNA): TGCGGTGCTGGAGCGGGAGGACTATACTCCTACGAGCAGTACTTC.

V and J are TRBV11-1 and TRBJ2-7; D unresolved. Trimming cost V 3 bases and J 9 bases, with 18 bases left between them. The CDR3 covers 14 residues. In germline, CDR1 is SGHAT, CDR2 FQDESV (reference sequence). The CDR3 here is CASSFRGGAYVQYF. In DNA, the CDR3 is TGTGCCAGCAGCTTTCGCGGCGGCGCCTATGTGCAGTACTTC.

V is TRBV28 and J is TRBJ1-1; D call uncertain. This CDR3 region has 12 residues. Germline-derived CDR1 and CDR2 are MDHEN and SYDVKM. V was pared by 6 bases and J by 1 base, with 6 bases between. The CDR3 nucleotides are TGTGCCAGCAGAGGTCCGAACACTGAAGCTTTCTTT. It specifies CASRGPNTEAFF.

This clonotype rates as medium-sized (0.01 to 0.1%). The chain is built from TRBV6-1 and TRBJ1-2, with 9 bases matching TRBD1. Germline V gives CDR1 MNHNS, CDR2 SASEGT. The CDR3 covers 14 residues. After removal of 6 bases from V and 3 bases from J, the junction contained 5 bases not matched to a gene. CDR3 protein: CASSMTGGDYGYTF. The DNA for the CDR3 is TGTGCCAGCAGCATGACAGGGGGTGACTATGGCTACACCTTC.

In this sample, this clonotype turned up many times. The CDR3 sequence is CASSQDIRGPQPQHF. The CDR3 DNA is TGTGCCAGCAGCCAAGACATCAGGGGTCCTCAGCCCCAGCATTTT. The chain uses TRBV14 and TRBJ1-5, with D maybe TRBD1 (6 bases). The germline V gene encodes CDR1 SGHDN and CDR2 FVKESK. This CDR3 spans 15 amino acids. V gave up 0 bases and J gave up 6 bases, with 12 bases separating them.